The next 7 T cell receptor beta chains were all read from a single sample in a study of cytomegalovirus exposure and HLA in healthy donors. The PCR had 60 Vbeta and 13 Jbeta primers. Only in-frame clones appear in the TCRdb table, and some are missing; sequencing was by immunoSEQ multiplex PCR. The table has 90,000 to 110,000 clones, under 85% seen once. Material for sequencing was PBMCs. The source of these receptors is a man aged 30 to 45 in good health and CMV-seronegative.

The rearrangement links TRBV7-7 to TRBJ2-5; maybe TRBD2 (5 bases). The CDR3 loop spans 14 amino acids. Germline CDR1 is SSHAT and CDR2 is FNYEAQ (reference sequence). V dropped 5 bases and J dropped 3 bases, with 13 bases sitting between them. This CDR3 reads CASSPGVGEETQYF. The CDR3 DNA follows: TGTGCCAGCAGCCCCGGGGTCGGAGAAGAGACCCAGTACTTC. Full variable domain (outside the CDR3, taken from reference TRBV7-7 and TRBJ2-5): GAGVSQSPRYKVTKRGQDVTLRCDPISSHATLYWYQQALGQGPEFLTYFNYEAQPDKSGLPSDRFSAERPEGSISTLTIQRTEQRDSAMYRCASSPGVGEETQYFGPGTRLLVL.

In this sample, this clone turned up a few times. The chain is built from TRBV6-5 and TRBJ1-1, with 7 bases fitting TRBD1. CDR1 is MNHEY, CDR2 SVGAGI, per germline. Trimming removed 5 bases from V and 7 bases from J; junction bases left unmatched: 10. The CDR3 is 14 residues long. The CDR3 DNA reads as TGTGCCAGCAGTGACACAGGGGCCCGGATTGAAGCTTTCTTT. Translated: CASSDTGARIEAFF.

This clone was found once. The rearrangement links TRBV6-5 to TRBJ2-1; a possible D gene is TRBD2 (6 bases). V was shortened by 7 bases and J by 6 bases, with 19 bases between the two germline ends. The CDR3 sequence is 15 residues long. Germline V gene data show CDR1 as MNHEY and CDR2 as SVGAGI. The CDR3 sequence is CASTPGRQVGNEQFF. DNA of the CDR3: TGTGCCAGCACCCCGGGGAGGCAGGTGGGCAATGAGCAGTTCTTC.

The CDR3 bases are TGCAGCGTCAGGGAAGTAGGTTCACCCCTCCACTTT. It is translated as CSVREVGSPLHF. The chain has TRBV29-1 and TRBJ1-6; D perhaps matches TRBD1 (5 bases). CDR3 length: 12 amino acids. Germline CDR1 reads SQVTM; CDR2 reads ANQGSEA. V lost 6 bases and J 9 bases, leaving 12 bases between the germline ends.

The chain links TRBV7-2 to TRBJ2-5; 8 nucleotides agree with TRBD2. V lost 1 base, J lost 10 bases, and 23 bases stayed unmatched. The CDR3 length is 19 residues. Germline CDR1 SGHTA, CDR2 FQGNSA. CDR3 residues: CASSLVRAGGHLTGTNQYF. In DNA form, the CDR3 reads TGTGCCAGCAGCTTAGTGAGGGCGGGGGGCCACCTTACGGGAACCAACCAGTACTTC.

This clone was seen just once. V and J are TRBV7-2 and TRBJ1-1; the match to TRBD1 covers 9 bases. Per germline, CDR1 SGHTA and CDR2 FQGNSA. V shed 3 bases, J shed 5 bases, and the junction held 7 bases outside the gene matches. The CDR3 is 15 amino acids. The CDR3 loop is CASSFPQGARTEAFF. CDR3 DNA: TGTGCCAGCAGCTTCCCACAGGGGGCGCGGACTGAAGCTTTCTTT.

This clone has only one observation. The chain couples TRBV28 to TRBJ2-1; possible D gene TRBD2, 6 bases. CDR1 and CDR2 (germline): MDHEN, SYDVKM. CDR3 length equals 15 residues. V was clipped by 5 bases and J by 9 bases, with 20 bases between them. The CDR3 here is CASSTSMGSMGEQFF. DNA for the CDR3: TGTGCCAGCAGTACTAGCATGGGATCAATGGGTGAGCAGTTCTTC.